This entry is about one T cell receptor (beta chain). This entry comes from a study of blood T cell repertoires in COVID-19. Study background: Spain, Italy and the United States supplied samples that represented acute and convalescent COVID-19. The cDNA or gDNA used as material had been derived from T cells, B-cell-depleted T cells, or PBMCs.

V was pared by 0 bases and J by 2 bases, with 13 bases between. The CDR3 loop spans 17 amino acids. Looked up from germline, CDR1 is MNHNS and CDR2 is SASEGT. Sequencing was performed with immunoSEQ multiplex PCR; in TCRdb, only in-frame clones are kept and a portion is missing. The sample consists of some 99,000 clones, 75% to 90% of them appearing once. The chain carries TRBV6-1 and TRBJ1-4, with a tentative D call TRBD1 (5 bases). Sequenced: peripheral blood. The TCR was taken from a woman aged 50 to 65 with acute or convalescent COVID-19. Here the CDR3 reads CASSEAGAEHTNEKLFF. CDR3 bases: TGTGCCAGCAGTGAAGCTGGGGCAGAACATACTAATGAAAAACTGTTTTTT.